The 15 T cell receptor beta chains reported below all come from one sample, sequenced in a study of identical twins. MiXCR, applied by TCRdb to the 5' RACE reads, yields one record per CDR3 protein. The table records nearly 900,000 distinct CDR3 sequences, about 12% of them present only once. The sample also formed part of further work on yellow fever vaccine responses in identical twins.

The material sequenced was PBMCs. The origin of the receptors is a young woman in good health.

This clonotype appeared many times. The gene calls are TRBV7-8 and TRBJ2-5; D remains unclear. The germline V gene has CDR1 SGHVS and CDR2 FQNEAQ. Deletions cut 3 bases from V and 0 bases from J, with 11 bases between. The CDR3 totals 15 residues. CDR3: CASSFYHAYQETQYF. The CDR3 nucleotides are TGTGCCAGCAGCTTCTATCATGCGTACCAAGAGACCCAGTACTTC.

This rearrangement joins TRBV4-2 to TRBJ2-7; TRBD2 aligns across 8 bases. CDR1 and CDR2 (germline): LGHNA, YNFKEQ. V dropped 0 bases and J dropped 3; count of bases not matched to a gene: 1. This CDR3 is 14 amino acids long. The CDR3 sequence is CASSQDTSGYEQYF. The CDR3 DNA follows: TGTGCCAGCAGCCAAGATACTAGCGGCTACGAGCAGTACTTC.

The J gene is TRBJ2-3, the V gene TRBV10-1, with 13 bases aligning to TRBD2. The V segment lost 0 bases and the J segment 6 bases; nucleotides outside the gene matches: 12. The CDR3 length is 19 residues. Germline V CDR1 and CDR2: WNHNN, SYGVQD (reference sequence). CDR3 nucleotides: TGCGCCAGCAGTGAGTCGTCCCTTGGACTAGCGGGAGACCGGGATACGCAGTATTTT. This translates into CASSESSLGLAGDRDTQYF.

This clonotype has just a few counts. The genes are TRBV5-5 and TRBJ2-1; 7 bases are shared with TRBD2. The CDR3 extends over 18 amino acids. CDR1 is SGHKS and CDR2 is YYEKEE in the germline V gene (reference sequence). The V gene end was trimmed by 0 bases and the J gene end by 0 bases; junction bases not matched to a gene: 9. CDR3: CASSLGLGGGSSYNEQFF. The CDR3, as DNA: TGTGCCAGCAGCTTGGGGCTCGGCGGGGGAAGCTCCTACAATGAGCAGTTCTTC.

The rearrangement uses TRBV4-1 and TRBJ2-7, with 7 nucleotides matching TRBD2. The ends lost 0 bases at V and 3 bases at J; junction bases unmatched: 11. CDR3 length: 17 residues. CDR1 MGHRA and CDR2 YSYEKL come from the germline V gene. The CDR3 nucleotides read TGCGCCAGCAGCCAAGAATGGAAGACTAGCCGACTCTACGAGCAGTACTTC. This sequence encodes CASSQEWKTSRLYEQYF.

The sample holds a few counts of this clonotype. The gene calls are TRBV4-2 and TRBJ2-3; TRBD2 aligns across 11 bases. V lost 0 bases and J lost 1; bases outside the gene matches: 9. The CDR3 is 19 amino acids. Germline assignment: CDR1 LGHNA and CDR2 YNFKEQ. This CDR3 reads CASSQDGTIAGGGTDTQYF. The DNA of the CDR3 is TGTGCCAGCAGCCAAGACGGGACGATAGCGGGGGGGGGCACAGATACGCAGTATTTT.

This clonotype was seen a few times. The chain employs TRBV6-1 and TRBJ1-5, with D hard to call. The V end was cut by 4 bases, the J end by 0 bases, with 7 bases between. This CDR3 is built from 14 residues. Looked up from germline, CDR1 is MNHNS and CDR2 is SASEGT. CDR3 in amino acids: CASSVSYSNQPQHF. The CDR3 DNA sequence: TGTGCCAGCAGTGTTAGCTATAGCAATCAGCCCCAGCATTTT.

The V call is TRBV16, the J call TRBJ1-2; possibly TRBD1 for D (5 bases). CDR3 length: 17 residues. V was clipped by 2 bases and J by 0 bases, with 16 bases between them. Germline V gene sequence: CDR1 KGHSY, CDR2 FQNENV. The CDR3 DNA reads TGTGCCAGCAGCCAACGGTTGTTATCGGGGGCTAACTATGGCTACACCTTC. Its translation: CASSQRLLSGANYGYTF.

This clonotype was detected only a few times. The rearrangement joins TRBV5-1 to TRBJ2-3, with 13 bases matching TRBD2. The junction had 13 bases not matched to a gene; V was cut back by 4 bases and J by 2 bases. This CDR3 contains 19 residues. Germline lookup yields CDR1 SGHRS and CDR2 YFSETQ. The CDR3 DNA reads as TGCGCCAGCAGCCCACTAGCGGGGGGGAGCAGAAAAATCACAGATACGCAGTATTTT. As protein: CASSPLAGGSRKITDTQYF. Together with reference TRBV5-1 and TRBJ2-3, the CDR3 gives the full variable domain: KAGVTQTPRYLIKTRGQQVTLSCSPISGHRSVSWYQQTPGQGLQFLFEYFSETQRNKGNFPGRFSGRQFSNSRSEMNVSTLELGDSALYLCASSPLAGGSRKITDTQYFGPGTRLTVL.

This chain joins TRBV28 and TRBJ1-1; 7 bases fit TRBD1. Germline values: CDR1 MDHEN, CDR2 SYDVKM. The CDR3 loop spans 14 amino acids. Trimming at V came to 4 bases and at J to 4 bases, leaving 6 bases not matched to a gene. In nucleotides, the CDR3 is TGTGCCAGCAGTTGGCAGGGGGGGACCACTGAAGCTTTCTTT. This gives the protein CASSWQGGTTEAFF.

This clonotype was counted between two and nine times. The rearrangement joins TRBV11-2 to TRBJ2-1; 8 bases are shared with TRBD2. CDR1 and CDR2 (germline): SGHAT, FQNNGV. The CDR3 loop spans 15 amino acids. V shed 5 bases, J shed 3 bases, and the junction held 6 bases outside the gene matches. CDR3 nucleotides: TGTGCCAGCAGCGGGAGCGGGAGAGTCTACAATGAGCAGTTCTTC. Protein product: CASSGSGRVYNEQFF.

The rearrangement links TRBV27 to TRBJ2-3; weak D call: TRBD1 (6 bases). This CDR3 contains 15 residues. Germline lookup yields CDR1 MNHEY and CDR2 SMNVEV (reference sequence). Trimming left V 3 bases short and J 3 bases short, with 13 bases between. The DNA for the CDR3 is TGTGCCAGCAGTTTTCAGGGGAAGGGTACAGATACGCAGTATTTT. It encodes CASSFQGKGTDTQYF.

This clonotype was seen only a few times. The chain is built from TRBV12-3 or TRBV12-4 and TRBJ2-3, with 8 positions matching TRBD2. J was trimmed by 6 bases and V by 3 bases; bases with no gene match: 5. This CDR3 has 14 residues. The CDR3 loop reads CASSLGTRVDTQYF. DNA for the CDR3: TGTGCCAGCAGTTTGGGGACTAGGGTGGATACGCAGTATTTT.

This chain joins TRBV6-1 and TRBJ2-2; TRBD2 matches 9 bases. The V gene's germline CDR1 is MNHNS and CDR2 SASEGT. After removal of 5 bases from V and 6 bases from J, the junction contained 7 bases not matched to a gene. The CDR3 spans 15 residues. CDR3 DNA sequence: TGTGCCAGCAGTCCCGGAGCGGGAGGACCCGGGGAGCTGTTTTTT. It is translated as CASSPGAGGPGELFF.

The table lists this clonotype with many counts. V and J are TRBV24-1 and TRBJ2-1, with TRBD1 identical over 7 bases. The trim removed 7 bases at V and 7 bases at J, leaving 9 bases unmatched. This CDR3 comprises 14 residues. CDR1 is KGHDR and CDR2 is SFDVKD in the germline V gene. DNA of the CDR3: TGTGCCACCAGCCAAGGGACAGCCAAAAATGAGCAGTTCTTC. Amino acid sequence: CATSQGTAKNEQFF.